The clone carrying this T cell receptor beta chain was seen a handful of times. The antigen remains undetermined. Trimming removed 0 bases from V and 0 bases from J, with 6 bases in between. Germline assignment: CDR1 LNHNV and CDR2 YYDKDF (reference sequence). The CDR3 length is 16 residues. The use of a sample-barcoded 5' primer and a J-beta primer mix characterized a second PCR of roughly 7 to 11 cycles. Using its own MiXCR run on the 5' RACE reads, TCRdb lists one record per CDR3 protein. Of more than 650,000 distinct CDR3 sequences in the sample, approximately 55% were seen once. The record originates from a study of blood T cells in healthy people across ages. Study details: Capturing about one barcoded beta molecule per two T cells was achieved by template switching. Broader study findings: PBMCs were not sorted, which prevented a conclusive comparison of naive versus antigen-experienced cells. Age showed a roughly linear inverse relationship with TCR beta diversity per million T cells.

The sequenced material came from blood. The sequence was collected from a man aged 80 or over in good health. The J gene is TRBJ2-6, the V gene TRBV15; possible D gene TRBD2, 5 bases. In DNA form, the CDR3 reads TGTGCCACCAGCAGAGATCGGGGCTCTGGGGCCAACGTCCTGACTTTC. The encoded protein is CATSRDRGSGANVLTF.